The sequence of this TCR beta chain was determined in a study of Graves' ophthalmopathy and Graves' hyperthyroidism. Researchers took RNA transcripts and amplified TCR beta CDR3 regions from them. The library came from an HTBI-primed first-round RT-PCR and a second-round multiplex PCR. TCRdb analysed the multiplex PCR reads with MiXCR anew, one entry per CDR3 protein. The sample shows 500,000 to 600,000 distinct CDR3 sequences, less than 40% of them seen only once. The germline V gene has CDR1 SGHDT and CDR2 YYEEEE. The length of the CDR3 is 14 residues. Trimming removed 1 base at V and 3 bases at J, with 11 bases between.

The chain recombines TRBV5-6 with TRBJ2-7; possible D gene TRBD1, 6 bases. The sample comprised peripheral blood or thyroid tissue (not recorded which). This receptor was obtained from an adult man with Graves' hyperthyroidism. CDR3 sequence: CASSLLGQFYEQYF. The CDR3 coding sequence is TGTGCCAGCAGCTTGCTCGGACAGTTCTACGAGCAGTACTTC.